This T cell receptor beta chain was recorded in a study of T cells in Graves' hyperthyroidism and ophthalmopathy. The TCR beta CDR3 regions underwent amplification using RNA transcripts as the source. A set of HTBI primers served as the primers for a first-round RT-PCR of the TCR CDR3. TCRdb reanalysed the multiplex PCR reads using MiXCR and keeps one entry per CDR3 protein. The sample records hundreds of thousands of distinct CDR3 sequences, less than 15% being singletons. The CDR3 spans 16 residues. Trimming pared 5 bases from V and 5 bases from J, leaving 19 bases between. This clonotype was seen many times.

Sequenced material: blood. The source of this sequence is a woman aged 18-35 years with Graves' hyperthyroidism. This rearrangement joins TRBV12-3 or TRBV12-4 to TRBJ1-5; D is undetermined. DNA of the CDR3: TGTGCCAGCAGTCTCTCAAGAGGGATCACCCATCAGCCCCAGCATTTT. It encodes CASSLSRGITHQPQHF.